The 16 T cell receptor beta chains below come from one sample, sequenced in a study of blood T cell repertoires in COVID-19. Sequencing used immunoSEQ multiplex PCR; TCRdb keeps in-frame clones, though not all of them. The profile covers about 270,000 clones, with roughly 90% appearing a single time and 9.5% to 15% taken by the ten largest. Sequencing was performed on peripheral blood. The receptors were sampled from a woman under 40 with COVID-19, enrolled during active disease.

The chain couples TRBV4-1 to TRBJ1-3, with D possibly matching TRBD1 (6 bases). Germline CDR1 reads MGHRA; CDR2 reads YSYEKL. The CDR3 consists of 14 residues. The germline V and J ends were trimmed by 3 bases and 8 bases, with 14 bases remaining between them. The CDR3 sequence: CASSHEAGVDTIYF. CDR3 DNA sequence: TGCGCCAGCAGCCATGAGGCAGGGGTAGACACCATATATTTT.

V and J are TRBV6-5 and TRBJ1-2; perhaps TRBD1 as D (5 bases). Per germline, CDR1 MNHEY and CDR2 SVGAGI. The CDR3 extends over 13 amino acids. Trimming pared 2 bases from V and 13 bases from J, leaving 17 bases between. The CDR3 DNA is TGTGCCAGCAGTTACGACGGGGGTCTTCGCCCCACCTTC. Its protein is CASSYDGGLRPTF.

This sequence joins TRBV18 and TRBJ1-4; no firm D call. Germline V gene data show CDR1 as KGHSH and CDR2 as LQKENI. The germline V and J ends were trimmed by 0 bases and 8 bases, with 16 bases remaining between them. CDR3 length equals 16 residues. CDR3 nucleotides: TGTGCCAGCTCACCACCGGAGGGCCTACTAGGAGAAAAACTGTTTTTT. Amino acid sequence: CASSPPEGLLGEKLFF.

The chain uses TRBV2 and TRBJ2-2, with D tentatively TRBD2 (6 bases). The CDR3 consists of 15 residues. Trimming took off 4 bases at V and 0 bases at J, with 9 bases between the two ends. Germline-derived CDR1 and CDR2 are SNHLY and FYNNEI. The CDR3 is CASSAGVANTGELFF. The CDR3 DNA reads TGTGCCAGCAGTGCGGGGGTCGCGAACACCGGGGAGCTGTTTTTT.

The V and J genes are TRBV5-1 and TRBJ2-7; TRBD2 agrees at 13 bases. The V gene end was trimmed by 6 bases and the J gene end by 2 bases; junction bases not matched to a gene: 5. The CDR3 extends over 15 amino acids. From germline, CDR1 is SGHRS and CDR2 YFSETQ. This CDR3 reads CASMVTSGGAYEQYF. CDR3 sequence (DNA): TGCGCCAGCATGGTAACTAGCGGGGGGGCCTACGAGCAGTACTTC.

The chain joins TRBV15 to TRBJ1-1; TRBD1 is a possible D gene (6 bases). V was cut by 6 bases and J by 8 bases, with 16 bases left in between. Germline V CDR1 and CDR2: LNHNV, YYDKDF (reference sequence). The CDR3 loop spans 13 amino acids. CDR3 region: CATSGDWGGEAFF. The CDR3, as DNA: TGTGCCACCAGTGGGGATTGGGGGGGCGAAGCTTTCTTT.

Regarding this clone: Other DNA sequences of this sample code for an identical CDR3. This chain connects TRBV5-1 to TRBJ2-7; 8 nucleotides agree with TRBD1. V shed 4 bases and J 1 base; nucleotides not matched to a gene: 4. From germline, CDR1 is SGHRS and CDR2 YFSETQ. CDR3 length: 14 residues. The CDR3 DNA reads TGCGCCAGCAGCACAGGACAGGGATCCTACGAGCAGTACTTC. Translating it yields CASSTGQGSYEQYF.

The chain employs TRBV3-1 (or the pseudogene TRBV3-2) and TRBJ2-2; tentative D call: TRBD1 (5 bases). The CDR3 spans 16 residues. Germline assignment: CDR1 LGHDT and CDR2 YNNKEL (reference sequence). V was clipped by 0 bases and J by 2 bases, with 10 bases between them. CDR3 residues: CASSQDRQGNTGELFF. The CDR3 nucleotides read TGTGCCAGCAGCCAAGATAGGCAGGGTAACACCGGGGAGCTGTTTTTT.

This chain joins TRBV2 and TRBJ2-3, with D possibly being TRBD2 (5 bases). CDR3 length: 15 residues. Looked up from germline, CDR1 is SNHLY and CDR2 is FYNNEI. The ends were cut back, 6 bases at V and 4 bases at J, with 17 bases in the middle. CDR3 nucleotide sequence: TGTGCCAGCAGCGCACAAGGACTCGCCTCAGATACGCAGTATTTT. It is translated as CASSAQGLASDTQYF. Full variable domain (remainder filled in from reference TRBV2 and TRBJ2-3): EPEVTQTPSHQVTQMGQEVILRCVPISNHLYFYWYRQILGQKVEFLVSFYNNEISEKSEIFDDQFSVERPDGSNFTLKIRSTKLEDSAMYFCASSAQGLASDTQYFGPGTRLTVL.

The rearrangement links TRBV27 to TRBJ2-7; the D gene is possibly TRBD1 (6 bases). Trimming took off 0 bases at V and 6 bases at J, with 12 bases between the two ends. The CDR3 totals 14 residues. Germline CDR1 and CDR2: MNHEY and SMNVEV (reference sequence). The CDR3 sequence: CASSLSRLGAEQYF. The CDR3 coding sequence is TGTGCCAGCAGTTTATCGAGGCTGGGGGCCGAGCAGTACTTC.

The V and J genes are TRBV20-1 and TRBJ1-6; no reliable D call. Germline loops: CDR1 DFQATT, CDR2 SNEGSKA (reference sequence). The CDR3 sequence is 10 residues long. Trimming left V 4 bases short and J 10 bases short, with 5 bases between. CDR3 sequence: CSAILSPLHF. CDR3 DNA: TGCAGTGCTATATTATCACCCCTCCACTTT.

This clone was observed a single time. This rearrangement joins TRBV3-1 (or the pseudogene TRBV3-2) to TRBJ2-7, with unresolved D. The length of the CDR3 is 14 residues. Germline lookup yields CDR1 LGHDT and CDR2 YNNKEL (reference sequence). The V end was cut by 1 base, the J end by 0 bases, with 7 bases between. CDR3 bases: TGTGCCAGCAGCCAAGGCTCGGGCTCCTACGAGCAGTACTTC. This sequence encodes CASSQGSGSYEQYF.

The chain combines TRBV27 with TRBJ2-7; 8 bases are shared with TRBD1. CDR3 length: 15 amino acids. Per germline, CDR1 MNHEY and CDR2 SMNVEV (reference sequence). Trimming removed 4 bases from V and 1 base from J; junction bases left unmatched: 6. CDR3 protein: CASSWTGSHSYEQYF. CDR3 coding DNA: TGTGCCAGCAGTTGGACAGGGTCCCATTCCTACGAGCAGTACTTC.

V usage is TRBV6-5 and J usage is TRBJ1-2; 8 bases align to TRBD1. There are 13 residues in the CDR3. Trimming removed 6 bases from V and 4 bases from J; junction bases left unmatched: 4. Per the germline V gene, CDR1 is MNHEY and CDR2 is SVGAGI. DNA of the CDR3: TGTGCCAGCAGCGCAGGGGGCAGCTATGGCTACACCTTC. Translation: CASSAGGSYGYTF.

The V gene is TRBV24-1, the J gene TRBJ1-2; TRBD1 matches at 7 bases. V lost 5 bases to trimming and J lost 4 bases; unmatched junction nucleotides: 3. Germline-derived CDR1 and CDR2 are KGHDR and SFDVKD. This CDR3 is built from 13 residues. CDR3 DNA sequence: TGTGCCACCAGTGGGCAGGGGGGCTATGGCTACACCTTC. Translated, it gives CATSGQGGYGYTF.

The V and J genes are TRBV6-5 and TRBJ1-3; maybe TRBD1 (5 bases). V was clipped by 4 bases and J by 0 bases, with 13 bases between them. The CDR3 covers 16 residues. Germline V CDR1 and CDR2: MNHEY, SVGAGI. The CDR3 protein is CASSWGGGASGNTIYF. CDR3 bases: TGTGCCAGCAGTTGGGGGGGTGGGGCCTCTGGAAACACCATATATTTT.